The rows below give T cell receptor beta chains drawn from one sample of a study of early T cells in non-severe SARS-CoV-2 infection. Each CDR3 protein is one row after TCRdb ran MiXCR on the 5' RACE reads. The table lists about 82,000 distinct CDR3 sequences, approximately 13% of them singletons. What was sequenced was whole blood. These receptors all stem from an adult who was a healthcare worker with PCR-confirmed SARS-CoV-2 infection or an uninfected control (not recorded which). Both conserved end residues are part of each CDR3. The D gene is left open where the match is weak.

CDR3 protein: CASSVDAGTGDFYEQYF; V gene: TRBV9; J gene: TRBJ2-7; D gene: TRBD1; CDR3 length: 17
CDR3 protein: CASTFRGTAQNNYGYTF; V gene: TRBV5-8; J gene: TRBJ1-2; D gene: NA; CDR3 length: 17
CDR3 protein: CASSRSLSSSYNEQFF; V gene: TRBV5-1; J gene: TRBJ2-1; D gene: NA; CDR3 length: 16
CDR3 protein: CARTRSREQFF; V gene: TRBV2; J gene: TRBJ2-1; D gene: NA; CDR3 length: 11
CDR3 protein: CASSNPWGGQETQYF; V gene: TRBV5-4; J gene: TRBJ2-5; D gene: TRBD2; CDR3 length: 15
CDR3 protein: CAISGLAGVNEQFF; V gene: TRBV10-3; J gene: TRBJ2-1; D gene: TRBD2; CDR3 length: 14
CDR3 protein: CASGGDSHNYEQYF; V gene: TRBV7-8; J gene: TRBJ2-7; D gene: NA; CDR3 length: 14
CDR3 protein: CSASRAASSYEQYF; V gene: TRBV20-1; J gene: TRBJ2-7; D gene: NA; CDR3 length: 14
CDR3 protein: CASSLTPSYEQYF; V gene: TRBV6-5; J gene: TRBJ2-7; D gene: NA; CDR3 length: 13
CDR3 protein: CASSLAGTSGVTDTQYF; V gene: TRBV12-3/TRBV12-4; J gene: TRBJ2-3; D gene: TRBD2; CDR3 length: 17
CDR3 protein: CSAPSGRVSNEQFF; V gene: TRBV20-1; J gene: TRBJ2-1; D gene: TRBD2; CDR3 length: 14
CDR3 protein: CASSQHRDNSPLHF; V gene: TRBV3-1; J gene: TRBJ1-6; D gene: NA; CDR3 length: 14
CDR3 protein: CASSLSGANVLTF; V gene: TRBV5-1; J gene: TRBJ2-6; D gene: NA; CDR3 length: 13
CDR3 protein: CASSPRDTHDQETQYF; V gene: TRBV7-9; J gene: TRBJ2-5; D gene: NA; CDR3 length: 16
CDR3 protein: CASSLYGRGKGDQPQHF; V gene: TRBV12-3/TRBV12-4; J gene: TRBJ1-5; D gene: NA; CDR3 length: 17
CDR3 protein: CASSQIYRVETEAFF; V gene: TRBV4-1; J gene: TRBJ1-1; D gene: NA; CDR3 length: 15
CDR3 protein: CATSTRDRGFEAFF; V gene: TRBV15; J gene: TRBJ1-1; D gene: TRBD1; CDR3 length: 14
CDR3 protein: CASSWTDTQYF; V gene: TRBV13; J gene: TRBJ2-3; D gene: NA; CDR3 length: 11
CDR3 protein: CASTPPRDRNTEAFF; V gene: TRBV28; J gene: TRBJ1-1; D gene: TRBD1; CDR3 length: 15
CDR3 protein: CASSLGRGETQYF; V gene: TRBV4-1; J gene: TRBJ2-5; D gene: NA; CDR3 length: 13
CDR3 protein: CSARTIDRRYGYTF; V gene: TRBV20-1; J gene: TRBJ1-2; D gene: NA; CDR3 length: 14
CDR3 protein: CASSSGLAAFYEQYF; V gene: TRBV7-2; J gene: TRBJ2-7; D gene: TRBD2; CDR3 length: 15
CDR3 protein: CASSPRVTTEAFF; V gene: TRBV18; J gene: TRBJ1-1; D gene: NA; CDR3 length: 13
CDR3 protein: CASSFSTEAFF; V gene: TRBV12-3/TRBV12-4; J gene: TRBJ1-1; D gene: NA; CDR3 length: 11
CDR3 protein: CASRPSHRSYNEQFF; V gene: TRBV5-1; J gene: TRBJ2-1; D gene: NA; CDR3 length: 15
CDR3 protein: CASSLIAGEQFF; V gene: TRBV5-1; J gene: TRBJ2-1; D gene: TRBD2; CDR3 length: 12
CDR3 protein: CASSQDRSRGTNEKLFF; V gene: TRBV3-1; J gene: TRBJ1-4; D gene: NA; CDR3 length: 17
CDR3 protein: CSARDLASGRIPSNEQFF; V gene: TRBV20-1; J gene: TRBJ2-1; D gene: TRBD2; CDR3 length: 18
CDR3 protein: CASSLTADTEAFF; V gene: TRBV7-3; J gene: TRBJ1-1; D gene: NA; CDR3 length: 13
CDR3 protein: CASSQDWLAADTQYF; V gene: TRBV4-1; J gene: TRBJ2-3; D gene: NA; CDR3 length: 15
CDR3 protein: CASSYLGPSSTDTQYF; V gene: TRBV6-6; J gene: TRBJ2-3; D gene: NA; CDR3 length: 16
CDR3 protein: CASNTSGNTIYF; V gene: TRBV4-1; J gene: TRBJ1-3; D gene: NA; CDR3 length: 12
CDR3 protein: CASSEVLKRNEQFF; V gene: TRBV2; J gene: TRBJ2-1; D gene: NA; CDR3 length: 14
CDR3 protein: CASSVGGLPNTGELFF; V gene: TRBV9; J gene: TRBJ2-2; D gene: NA; CDR3 length: 16
CDR3 protein: CASSRGTGGSYGYTF; V gene: TRBV5-1; J gene: TRBJ1-2; D gene: TRBD1; CDR3 length: 15
CDR3 protein: CASSGAGGLNTGELFF; V gene: TRBV7-2; J gene: TRBJ2-2; D gene: TRBD2; CDR3 length: 16
CDR3 protein: CASSRDSLSNQPQHF; V gene: TRBV6-5; J gene: TRBJ1-5; D gene: TRBD1; CDR3 length: 15
CDR3 protein: CSALDRVYQPQHF; V gene: TRBV20-1; J gene: TRBJ1-5; D gene: TRBD1; CDR3 length: 13
CDR3 protein: CASSHSDRGNYGYTF; V gene: TRBV12-3/TRBV12-4; J gene: TRBJ1-2; D gene: TRBD1; CDR3 length: 15
CDR3 protein: CASSSTGGRFSYNEQFF; V gene: TRBV7-2; J gene: TRBJ2-1; D gene: TRBD1; CDR3 length: 17
CDR3 protein: CASSRGLGTGGTEAFF; V gene: TRBV27; J gene: TRBJ1-1; D gene: TRBD1; CDR3 length: 16
CDR3 protein: CASRAGQGTSSYEQYF; V gene: TRBV27; J gene: TRBJ2-7; D gene: TRBD1; CDR3 length: 16